This T cell receptor (beta chain) was identified in a study of T cells expressing NK-cell markers. Study details: Eight donors were sequenced, of whom seven were HCMV-seropositive, while the remaining one was HCMV-seronegative. General study results and limits: Nothing established the HCMV specificity of expanded NKG2C+ T cell clones.

Germline assignment: CDR1 SGHRS and CDR2 YFSETQ. CDR3 size: 14 residues. TCRdb re-called the 5' RACE reads; every CDR3 protein appears as one record, without DNA. Recorded here are 350,000 to 400,000 distinct CDR3 sequences; the top ten clones represent around 10%. Concerning this clonotype itself: No antigen is known for it.

Sequencing was done on a sample of blood T cells: a sorted CD56 or NKG2C T cell subset, CD4+ or CD8+ T cells, or bulk PBMC T cells (not recorded which). This TCR was sampled from a woman aged 50 to 65 in good health. V usage is TRBV5-1 and J usage is TRBJ2-3; checking the TCRdb D call of TRBD2 is not possible without DNA. The CDR3: CASTRGPITDTQYF.